This entry lists 18 T cell receptor beta chains sequenced from one sample in a study of cytomegalovirus exposure and HLA in healthy donors. 13 Jbeta primers and 60 Vbeta primers were used for the PCR. Assay: immunoSEQ multiplex PCR; the TCRdb copy retains only in-frame clones and omits some. The repertoire has approximately 110,000 clones, roughly 69% of them found once; the top ten carry roughly 2.7%. Sequences were obtained from PBMCs. These receptors were taken from a man aged 45-60 years in good health and CMV-seropositive.

The chain joins TRBV9 to TRBJ2-1; 11 bases are shared with TRBD2. The CDR3 has 17 amino acids. CDR1 is SGDLS, CDR2 YYNGEE, per germline. Trimming at V came to 0 bases and at J to 6 bases, leaving 8 bases not matched to a gene. The CDR3 loop reads CASSVATGLAGGNEQFF. CDR3 in DNA: TGTGCCAGCAGCGTAGCTACTGGTCTAGCGGGGGGCAATGAGCAGTTCTTC.

The sample holds a few counts of this clone. The chain employs TRBV29-1 and TRBJ2-5; D uncertain. The germline CDR1 and CDR2 sequences are SQVTM and ANQGSEA. CDR3 length equals 12 residues. V shed 3 bases and J shed 4 bases, with 9 bases lying between them. The CDR3 protein is CSVDLVGETQYF. CDR3 bases: TGCAGCGTTGATCTAGTGGGAGAGACCCAGTACTTC. Full variable domain (remainder filled in from reference TRBV29-1 and TRBJ2-5): SAVISQKPSRDICQRGTSLTIQCQVDSQVTMMFWYRQQPGQSLTLIATANQGSEATYESGFVIDKFPISRPNLTFSTLTVSNMSPEDSSIYLCSVDLVGETQYFGPGTRLLVL.

The chain couples TRBV28 to TRBJ1-5; D uncertain. Germline V gene data show CDR1 as MDHEN and CDR2 as SYDVKM. V was clipped by 2 bases and J by 6 bases, with 5 bases between them. The CDR3 runs 12 residues. CDR3 bases: TGTGCCAGCAGTTTAGTCGGTCAGCCCCAGCATTTT. Encoded protein: CASSLVGQPQHF.

V gene TRBV25-1 combines with J gene TRBJ1-4; a weak D match, TRBD1 (5 bases). Germline lookup yields CDR1 MGHDK and CDR2 SYGVNS. The CDR3 spans 15 residues. Trimming left V 1 base short and J 8 bases short, with 14 bases between. This CDR3 is CASSEFRGPGEKLFF. CDR3 in DNA: TGTGCCAGCAGTGAATTTAGGGGTCCCGGGGAAAAACTGTTTTTT.

The V gene is TRBV6-6, the J gene TRBJ2-7; perhaps TRBD1 as D (6 bases). Trimming removed 5 bases from V and 7 bases from J, with 12 bases in between. The V gene's germline CDR1 is MNHNY and CDR2 SVGAGI (reference sequence). This CDR3 comprises 12 residues. The CDR3 reads CASSHKQGEQYF. DNA for the CDR3: TGTGCCAGCAGTCATAAACAGGGAGAGCAGTACTTC.

The chain joins TRBV19 to TRBJ1-2, with D maybe TRBD1 (5 bases). CDR1 is LNHDA and CDR2 is SQIVND in the germline V gene (reference sequence). Trimming removed 3 bases at V and 4 bases at J, with 9 bases between. The CDR3 extends over 13 amino acids. The chain's CDR3 is CASSMTVSYGYTF. The CDR3 DNA is TGTGCCAGTAGTATGACAGTCTCCTATGGCTACACCTTC. The full variable domain, with the rest looked up from reference TRBV19 and TRBJ1-2, is DGGITQSPKYLFRKEGQNVTLSCEQNLNHDAMYWYRQDPGQGLRLIYYSQIVNDFQKGDIAEGYSVSREKKESFPLTVTSAQKNPTAFYLCASSMTVSYGYTFGSGTRLTVV.

This clone is a singleton in its sample. V usage is TRBV30 and J usage is TRBJ1-1; 8 bases match TRBD1. CDR1 and CDR2 (germline): GTSNPN, SVGIG (reference sequence). This CDR3 spans 13 amino acids. V trimming: 2 bases; J trimming: 4 bases; junction bases outside the gene matches: 3. This CDR3 is CAWSLDRGTEAFF. The CDR3 coding sequence is TGTGCCTGGAGTCTAGACAGGGGCACTGAAGCTTTCTTT.

The V gene is TRBV30, the J gene TRBJ2-1, with 13 bases identical to TRBD2. V lost 5 bases, J lost 10 bases, and 8 bases stayed unmatched. Per germline, CDR1 GTSNPN and CDR2 SVGIG (reference sequence). The CDR3 has 14 amino acids. In DNA form, the CDR3 reads TGTGCCTGGGGCAGGGGGACTAGCGGGAAGGAGCAGTTCTTC. Translating gives CAWGRGTSGKEQFF.

The chain joins TRBV7-9 to TRBJ2-5; 11 nucleotides match TRBD2. The DNA matches TRBJ2-7 better at its end, which makes the J call doubtful. The CDR3 length is 16 residues. Germline-derived CDR1 and CDR2 are SEHNR and FQNEAQ (reference sequence). The CDR3 protein is CASSPSLGTSGYEQYF. The DNA of the CDR3 is TGTGCCAGCAGCCCTAGCCTCGGGACTAGCGGATACGAGCAGTACTTC.

The table lists this clone with a few counts. V gene TRBV6-1 combines with J gene TRBJ1-5; 9 bases agree with TRBD1. This CDR3 is 14 amino acids long. Germline V gene data show CDR1 as MNHNS and CDR2 as SASEGT. The V gene end was trimmed by 5 bases and the J gene end by 6 bases; junction bases not matched to a gene: 5. In nucleotides, the CDR3 is TGTGCCAGCAGTCCTACAGGGGGCGGTCAGCCCCAGCATTTT. It specifies CASSPTGGGQPQHF.

This clone has a handful of counts. The chain's CDR3 is CASSEKGWGGFSPLHF. The CDR3 DNA follows: TGTGCCAGCAGCGAAAAGGGGTGGGGGGGGTTTTCACCCCTCCACTTT. The V call is TRBV6-1, the J call TRBJ1-6; a weak D match, TRBD1 (5 bases). Per germline, CDR1 MNHNS and CDR2 SASEGT. The CDR3 runs 16 residues. V was shortened by 6 bases and J by 9 bases, with 21 bases between the two germline ends.

This clone occurred a few times. The junction does not match germline at one end; this may be a read error. The chain couples TRBV2 to TRBJ1-4, with D tentatively TRBD1 (5 bases). The germline CDR1 and CDR2 sequences are SNHLY and FYNNEI. The CDR3 extends over 11 amino acids. The CDR3 DNA follows: TGTGCCAGCAGGGAAGAGACAGATCTGTTTTTT. It yields the protein CASREETDLFF.

This chain joins TRBV20-1 and TRBJ2-7; 12 bases align to TRBD1. Germline V CDR1 and CDR2: DFQATT, SNEGSKA (reference sequence). The CDR3 extends over 11 amino acids. CDR3 in amino acids: CAPGQGAEQYF. The DNA of the CDR3 is TGCGCACCGGGACAGGGGGCCGAGCAGTACTTC.

The V gene is TRBV2, the J gene TRBJ2-4, with a tentative D call TRBD1 (7 bases). The V end was cut by 7 bases, the J end by 7 bases, with 14 bases between. Per the germline V gene, CDR1 is SNHLY and CDR2 is FYNNEI. The CDR3 length is 13 residues. The CDR3 here is CASKGDSGNIQYF. The DNA of the CDR3 is TGTGCCAGCAAGGGGGACAGCGGGAACATTCAGTACTTC.

V gene TRBV10-3 combines with J gene TRBJ1-3, with 8 bases fitting TRBD1. Germline assignment: CDR1 ENHRY and CDR2 SYGVKD. V shed 0 bases, J shed 5 bases, and the junction held 3 bases outside the gene matches. The CDR3 length is 15 residues. Here the CDR3 DNA reads TGTGCCATCAGTGAGTCTACAGGGGGAAGAAACACCATATATTTT. This sequence encodes CAISESTGGRNTIYF.

This clone was observed a handful of times. The rearrangement links TRBV6-1 to TRBJ1-1; 8 bases map to TRBD1. Per germline, CDR1 MNHNS and CDR2 SASEGT. The CDR3 covers 15 residues. The V and J ends lost 6 bases and 4 bases, in that order; junction bases with no gene match: 10. CDR3 residues: CASSAQGEVVTEAFF. Here the CDR3 DNA reads TGTGCCAGCAGCGCACAGGGGGAGGTCGTCACTGAAGCTTTCTTT.

This clone was counted only a few times. This sequence joins TRBV5-1 and TRBJ2-7, with D possibly matching TRBD1 (5 bases). The CDR3 has 22 residues. Germline CDR1 reads SGHRS; CDR2 reads YFSETQ. The V gene lost 2 bases and the J gene lost 5 bases, with 38 bases spanning the gap. CDR3 protein: CASSLPEIQRGPGSLRRDEQYF. The CDR3 coding sequence is TGCGCCAGCAGCTTACCCGAAATCCAGCGTGGGCCAGGGTCCCTTCGGAGAGACGAGCAGTACTTC.

This clone was found a few times. J is TRBJ1-1 and V is TRBV6-1; TRBD1 agrees at 8 bases. Trimming at V came to 0 bases and at J to 4 bases, leaving 7 bases not matched to a gene. Looked up from germline, CDR1 is MNHNS and CDR2 is SASEGT. The CDR3 covers 16 residues. The CDR3 region has the DNA TGTGCCAGCAGTGAAGCGCTTTATCAGGGGGCCACTGAAGCTTTCTTT. This sequence encodes CASSEALYQGATEAFF.